Below, 14 T cell receptor beta chains from the same sample are listed, as sequenced in a study of shared clonotypes between healthy human individuals. Here immunoSEQ multiplex PCR was the method, and the copy in TCRdb shows in-frame clones only, minus some. The sample shows 2 million to 2.5 million clones, approximately 94% of them seen only once. Sequenced material: naive CD4+ T cells sorted from blood. The subset was: CD45RA+ positively selected. The receptors stem from a man aged 18 to 30 in good health.

This clone appeared a single time. The chain recombines TRBV27 with TRBJ1-4; TRBD1 matches at 7 bases. V dropped 6 bases and J dropped 3; count of bases not matched to a gene: 7. CDR1 MNHEY and CDR2 SMNVEV come from the germline V gene (reference sequence). The CDR3 contains 15 residues. CDR3 sequence (DNA): TGTGCCAGCAGACGACAGGGAGGGCCTAATGAAAAACTGTTTTTT. The encoded protein is CASRRQGGPNEKLFF. Full variable domain (outside the CDR3, taken from reference TRBV27 and TRBJ1-4): EAQVTQNPRYLITVTGKKLTVTCSQNMNHEYMSWYRQDPGLGLRQIYYSMNVEVTDKGDVPEGYKVSRKEKRNFPLILESPSPNQTSLYFCASRRQGGPNEKLFFGSGTQLSVL.

This clone was observed a single time. The chain links TRBV11-2 to TRBJ1-6; 7 bases match TRBD1. The length of the CDR3 is 16 residues. Trimming cost V 0 bases and J 7 bases; bases outside gene matches: 6. The germline V gene encodes CDR1 SGHAT and CDR2 FQNNGV. CDR3 loop: CASSLEGGASNSPLHF. Here the CDR3 DNA reads TGTGCCAGCAGCTTAGAAGGGGGCGCTTCAAATTCACCCCTCCACTTT.

The V gene is TRBV19, the J gene TRBJ1-1; a possible D gene is TRBD1 (6 bases). V was trimmed by 3 bases and J by 11 bases, leaving 13 bases between them. Germline CDR1 LNHDA, CDR2 SQIVND (reference sequence). The CDR3 is 12 residues long. CDR3: CASSMSAGAAFF. The CDR3 nucleotides are TGTGCCAGTAGTATGTCCGCGGGGGCGGCTTTCTTT.

The chain employs TRBV6-5 and TRBJ2-7; 8 bases fit TRBD2. The CDR3 contains 16 residues. Germline loops: CDR1 MNHEY, CDR2 SVGAGI. V lost 0 bases to trimming and J lost 2 bases; unmatched junction nucleotides: 6. The CDR3: CASSYSGAGGPYEQYF. The CDR3 DNA follows: TGTGCCAGCAGTTACTCGGGGGCGGGAGGTCCCTACGAGCAGTACTTC.

The gene calls are TRBV25-1 and TRBJ2-3, with D possibly being TRBD2 (5 bases). This CDR3 comprises 15 residues. Germline assignment: CDR1 MGHDK and CDR2 SYGVNS. V lost 1 base and J 2 bases, leaving 10 bases between the germline ends. CDR3 loop: CASSESRVTTDTQYF. The DNA for the CDR3 is TGTGCCAGCAGTGAATCGAGGGTAACCACAGATACGCAGTATTTT.

This sequence joins TRBV10-3 and TRBJ1-5; possibly TRBD1 for D (5 bases). Germline CDR1 ENHRY, CDR2 SYGVKD. The CDR3 is 13 residues long. The V end was cut by 3 bases, the J end by 6 bases, with 9 bases between. The DNA for the CDR3 is TGTGCCATCAGTGATACCCAGGGTCAGCCCCAGCATTTT. Its translation is CAISDTQGQPQHF.

A word on this clone: The identical CDR3 is also encoded by other nucleotide sequences in the sample. This rearrangement joins TRBV6-5 to TRBJ2-2; maybe TRBD2 (5 bases). Trimming removed 0 bases at V and 5 bases at J, with 10 bases between. The CDR3 covers 15 residues. CDR1 is MNHEY, CDR2 SVGAGI, per germline. The CDR3: CASSYSSAGTGELFF. Written as DNA, the CDR3 is TGTGCCAGCAGTTACTCATCGGCGGGTACCGGGGAGCTGTTTTTT.

The rearrangement joins TRBV5-1 to TRBJ2-1; 7 positions match TRBD2. V was pared by 0 bases and J by 9 bases, with 3 bases of the junction left unmatched. The CDR3 loop spans 13 amino acids. Looked up from germline, CDR1 is SGHRS and CDR2 is YFSETQ. The CDR3 DNA reads as TGCGCCAGCAGCTTGGAACTAGCGCGTGAGCAGTTCTTC. This translates into CASSLELAREQFF.

The J gene is TRBJ2-5, the V gene TRBV4-2; 11 nucleotides align to TRBD2. Looked up from germline, CDR1 is LGHNA and CDR2 is YNFKEQ. The CDR3 contains 17 residues. V shed 4 bases and J 3 bases; nucleotides not matched to a gene: 10. This chain's CDR3 is CASSPSGSGGGKETQYF. CDR3 coding DNA: TGTGCCAGCAGCCCGTCGGGTAGCGGGGGGGGGAAAGAGACCCAGTACTTC.

Only a few counts were recorded for this clone. The chain combines TRBV10-2 with TRBJ2-7, with D possibly matching TRBD1 (5 bases). Germline CDR1 reads WSHSY; CDR2 reads SAAADI. V was clipped by 5 bases and J by 7 bases, with 12 bases between them. The CDR3 covers 12 residues. This CDR3 is CASSLQAQEQYF. The CDR3 nucleotides are TGCGCCAGCAGTCTACAGGCGCAGGAGCAGTACTTC.

The CDR3 DNA sequence: TGTGCCAGCAGTGAAGGGTCACAGGGTAGTAGTTCACCCCTCCACTTT. Protein sequence: CASSEGSQGSSSPLHF. V is TRBV6-1 and J is TRBJ1-6, with D possibly TRBD1 on 6 matching bases. V lost 1 base and J 9 bases, leaving 16 bases between the germline ends. This CDR3 contains 16 residues. Germline V CDR1 and CDR2: MNHNS, SASEGT.

The table lists this clone with a count of one. The J gene is TRBJ2-7, the V gene TRBV6-6; TRBD2 matches 11 bases. Trimming removed 5 bases from V and 7 bases from J; junction bases left unmatched: 13. Germline V CDR1 and CDR2: MNHNY, SVGAGI (reference sequence). CDR3 size: 16 residues. The CDR3 is CASSPLAGALSGEQYF. As DNA, the CDR3 is TGTGCCAGCAGTCCACTAGCGGGGGCCTTATCCGGGGAGCAGTACTTC.

The V gene is TRBV10-3, the J gene TRBJ1-2, with D uncertain. Germline CDR1 is ENHRY and CDR2 is SYGVKD. With 10 bases removed from V and 2 bases from J, the gap between germline ends came to 8 bases. There are 11 residues in the CDR3. CDR3 region: CATGLNYGYTF. The CDR3 nucleotides read TGTGCCACAGGCCTGAACTATGGCTACACCTTC.

This clone appeared once. Sequence at one end of the junction differs from germline and may be a read error. The chain carries TRBV7-7 and TRBJ2-7; D may match TRBD1 or TRBD2 (6 bases each). CDR3 length: 15 amino acids. In germline, CDR1 is SSHAT, CDR2 FNYEAQ (reference sequence). CDR3 bases: TGTGCTAGCAGCTCCCTAGGAGGGGGGTTCTACGAGCAGTACTTC. Protein sequence: CASSSLGGGFYEQYF.